This TCR beta chain stems from a study of blood T cell repertoires in COVID-19. About the research overall: Spain, Italy and the United States supplied samples that represented acute and convalescent COVID-19. T cells, B-cell-depleted T cells, or PBMCs supplied cDNA or gDNA.

Only a few counts were recorded for this clone. V was pared by 0 bases and J by 3 bases, with 5 bases between. The CDR3 spans 13 residues. In germline, CDR1 is SGHRS, CDR2 YFSETQ. Source study methods: Counts of nucleated cells, estimated from reference gene primer amplification, were obtained. The assay was immunoSEQ multiplex PCR, and TCRdb's table has in-frame clones only and misses some. For V, J and clone size, that table is used; D and trimming come from the DNA. The table records some 87,000 clones, under 90% of them present only once. V gene TRBV5-1 combines with J gene TRBJ2-3; no definite D call. Sequences were obtained from peripheral blood. The origin of this receptor is a human donor in a cohort sampled during active COVID-19. Here the CDR3 DNA reads TGCGCCAGCAGCTTGGATCCGACAGATACGCAGTATTTT. This codes for CASSLDPTDTQYF. Based on the CDR3 plus reference TRBV5-1 and TRBJ2-3, the full variable domain is KAGVTQTPRYLIKTRGQQVTLSCSPISGHRSVSWYQQTPGQGLQFLFEYFSETQRNKGNFPGRFSGRQFSNSRSEMNVSTLELGDSALYLCASSLDPTDTQYFGPGTRLTVL.